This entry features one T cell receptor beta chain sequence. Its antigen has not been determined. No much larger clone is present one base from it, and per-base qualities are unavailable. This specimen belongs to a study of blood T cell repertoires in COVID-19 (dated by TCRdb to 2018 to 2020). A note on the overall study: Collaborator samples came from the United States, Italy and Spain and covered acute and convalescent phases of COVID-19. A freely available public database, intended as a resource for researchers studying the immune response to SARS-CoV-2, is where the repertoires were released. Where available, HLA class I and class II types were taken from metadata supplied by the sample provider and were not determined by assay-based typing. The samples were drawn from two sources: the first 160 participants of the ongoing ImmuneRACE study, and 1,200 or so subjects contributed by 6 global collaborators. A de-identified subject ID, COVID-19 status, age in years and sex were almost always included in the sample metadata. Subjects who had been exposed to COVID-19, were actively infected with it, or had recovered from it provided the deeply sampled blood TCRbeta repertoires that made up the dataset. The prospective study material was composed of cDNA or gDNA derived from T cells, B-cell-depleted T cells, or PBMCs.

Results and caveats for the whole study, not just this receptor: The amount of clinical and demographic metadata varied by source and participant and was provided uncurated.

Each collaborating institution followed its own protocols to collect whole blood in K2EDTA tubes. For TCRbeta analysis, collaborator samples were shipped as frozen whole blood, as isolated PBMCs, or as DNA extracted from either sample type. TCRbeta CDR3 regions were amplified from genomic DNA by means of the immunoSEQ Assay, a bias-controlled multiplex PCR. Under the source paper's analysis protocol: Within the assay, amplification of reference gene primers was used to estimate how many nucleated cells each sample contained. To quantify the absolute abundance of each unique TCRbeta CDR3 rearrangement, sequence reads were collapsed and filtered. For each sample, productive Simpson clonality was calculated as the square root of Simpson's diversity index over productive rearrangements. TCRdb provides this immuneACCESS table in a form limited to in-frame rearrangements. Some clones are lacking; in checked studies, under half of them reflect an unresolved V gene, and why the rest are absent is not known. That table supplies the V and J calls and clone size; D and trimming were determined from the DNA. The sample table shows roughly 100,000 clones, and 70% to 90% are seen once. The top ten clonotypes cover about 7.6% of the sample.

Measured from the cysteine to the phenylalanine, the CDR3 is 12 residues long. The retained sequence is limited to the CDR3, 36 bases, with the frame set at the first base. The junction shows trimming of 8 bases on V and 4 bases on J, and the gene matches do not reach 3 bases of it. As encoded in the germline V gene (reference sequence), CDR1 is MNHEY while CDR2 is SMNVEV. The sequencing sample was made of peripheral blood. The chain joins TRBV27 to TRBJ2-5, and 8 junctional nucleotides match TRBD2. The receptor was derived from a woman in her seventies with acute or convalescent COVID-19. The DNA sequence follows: TGTGCCAGCGGGGCGGGGGGAGAGACCCAGTACTTC. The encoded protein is CASGAGGETQYF.